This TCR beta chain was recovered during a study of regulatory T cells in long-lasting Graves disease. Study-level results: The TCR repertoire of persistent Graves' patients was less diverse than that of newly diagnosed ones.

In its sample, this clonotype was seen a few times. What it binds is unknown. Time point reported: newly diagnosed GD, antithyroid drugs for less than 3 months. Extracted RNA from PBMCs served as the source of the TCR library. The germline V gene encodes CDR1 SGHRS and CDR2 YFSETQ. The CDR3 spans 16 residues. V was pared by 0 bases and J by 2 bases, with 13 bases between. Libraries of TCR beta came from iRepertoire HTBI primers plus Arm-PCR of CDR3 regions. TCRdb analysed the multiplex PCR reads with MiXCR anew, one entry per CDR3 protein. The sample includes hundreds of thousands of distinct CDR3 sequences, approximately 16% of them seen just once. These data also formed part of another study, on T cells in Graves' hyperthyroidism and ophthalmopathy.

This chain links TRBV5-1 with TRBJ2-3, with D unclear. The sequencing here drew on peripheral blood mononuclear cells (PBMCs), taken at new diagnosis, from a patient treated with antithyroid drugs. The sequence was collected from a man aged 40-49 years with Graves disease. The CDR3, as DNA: TGCGCCAGCAGCTTGGTAGGGATCCCCCCCACAGATACGCAGTATTTT. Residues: CASSLVGIPPTDTQYF.